The TCR beta chain described here comes from a study of blood T cell repertoires in COVID-19. About the study: Samples representing acute and convalescent COVID-19 were sourced from the United States, Italy and Spain.

Assay used: immunoSEQ multiplex PCR; TCRdb lists only in-frame clones, some missing. The sample records about 44,000 clones, 82% being singletons. Between the trimmed V and J ends, which lost 5 bases and 0 bases, there was a span of 17 bases. The length of the CDR3 is 18 residues. CDR1 MNHEY and CDR2 SMNVEV come from the germline V gene (reference sequence). The TCR originated in a woman between 70 and 85 years old with acute or convalescent COVID-19. The sequenced material came from peripheral blood. The genes are TRBV27 and TRBJ1-6; unclear D gene. CDR3 residues: CASSPRGRPSSYNSPLHF. The CDR3, as DNA: TGTGCCAGCAGTCCGCGCGGCCGACCGAGCTCCTATAATTCACCCCTCCACTTT.